This T cell receptor beta chain originates from a study of blood T cell repertoires in COVID-19. Germline values: CDR1 MNHEY, CDR2 SMNVEV (reference sequence). The CDR3 contains 16 residues. V was cut by 4 bases and J by 0 bases, with 12 bases left in between. Libraries were prepared by immunoSEQ multiplex PCR; TCRdb keeps only in-frame clonotypes and omits some of them. There are about 130,000 clones in the sample; 70% to 80% occur only once, and around 9.9% lies in the top ten. The chain carries TRBV27 and TRBJ1-4, with TRBD1 as a possible D gene (6 bases). This TCR derives from a man aged 60 to 69 who had recovered from COVID-19. The source material was peripheral blood. CDR3 bases: TGTGCCAGCAGTTCCACGGCAGGGGCAACTAATGAAAAACTGTTTTTT. Protein product: CASSSTAGATNEKLFF.